What follows are 18 T cell receptor beta chains derived from one specimen sequenced in a study of tumor and adjacent non-tumor tissue in lung cancer. The template was RNA from unsorted bulk tissue. The normal lung tissue was taken more than 3 cm from the tumor edge. TCRbeta libraries were built with three rounds of nested PCR, modified from ARM-PCR. TCRdb re-analysed the multiplex PCR reads in MiXCR, keeping a single row per CDR3 protein. The profile shows tens of thousands of distinct CDR3 sequences, 60% to 65% of them singletons. Sequencing used distant non-tumor lung tissue. The receptor set was obtained from a woman aged 35 to 49 with non-small cell lung cancer.

This clonotype was picked up a small number of times. At one of its ends the junction is not consistent with the germline gene, which may arise from a read error. V gene TRBV6-1 combines with J gene TRBJ2-4; possible D gene TRBD1, 5 bases. The germline V gene has CDR1 MNHNS and CDR2 SASEGT. The length of the CDR3 is 14 residues. The CDR3 region has the DNA TGTGCCAGCAGTGAAAGAGGCCTTTGGGGCATTCGGTATTTC. Its protein product is CASSERGLWGIRYF.

This clonotype was counted a few times. The rearrangement links TRBV19 to TRBJ1-1; D may be TRBD1 (6 bases). Germline V gene data show CDR1 as LNHDA and CDR2 as SQIVND (reference sequence). V was clipped by 7 bases and J by 1 base, with 22 bases between them. This CDR3 region has 17 residues. The CDR3 reads CASKQGGDLPWNTEAFF. The CDR3 DNA follows: TGTGCCAGTAAGCAAGGGGGGGACCTTCCGTGGAACACTGAAGCTTTCTTT.

Note on this clonotype: No conserved phenylalanine or tryptophan is present at the end of the CDR3, so a read error is the likely explanation. The DNA is omitted, as the CDR3 cannot be located on it reliably, and the CDR3 follows TCRdb's listing. The gene calls are TRBV7-9 and TRBJ2-7; the table's D call TRBD1 went unverified against the DNA. Germline V CDR1 and CDR2: SEHNR, FQNEAQ (reference sequence). A total of 16 residues make up the CDR3, ends included. The CDR3 is CASSSSGQDWIYEQYY.

The rearrangement joins TRBV10-3 to TRBJ2-3, with 9 bases that match TRBD2. This CDR3 is built from 15 residues. Germline lookup yields CDR1 ENHRY and CDR2 SYGVKD. V was pared by 9 bases and J by 2 bases, with 9 bases of the junction left unmatched. The CDR3: CAINPAGGSTDTQYF. In nucleotides, the CDR3 is TGTGCCATTAACCCAGCGGGGGGTTCCACAGATACGCAGTATTTT.

With respect to this clonotype: A junction end diverges from the germline sequence, so it may reflect a read error. This rearrangement joins TRBV11-2 to TRBJ2-5, with TRBD2 as a possible D gene (5 bases). Germline lookup yields CDR1 SGHAT and CDR2 FQNNGV. This CDR3 is 15 amino acids long. CDR3: CANSLRPADGETQYF. The DNA of the CDR3 is TGTGCCAACAGCCTAAGACCAGCGGACGGGGAGACCCAGTACTTC. Drawing the rest from reference TRBV11-2 and TRBJ2-5, the complete variable domain is EAGVAQSPRYKIIEKRQSVAFWCNPISGHATLYWYQQILGQGPKLLIQFQNNGVVDDSQLPKDRFSAERLKGVDSTLKIQPAKLEDSAVYLCANSLRPADGETQYFGPGTRLLVL.

About this clonotype itself: Without the conserved terminal phenylalanine or tryptophan, this CDR3 likely stems from a read error. The V gene is TRBV20-1, the J gene TRBJ1-1; TRBD1 matches at 7 bases. The germline V gene encodes CDR1 DFQATT and CDR2 SNEGSKA (reference sequence). This CDR3 spans 16 amino acids. V shed 0 bases, J shed 1 base, and the junction held 8 bases outside the gene matches. CDR3 in amino acids: CSARDPQGGRNTEAFY. In nucleotides, the CDR3 is TGCAGTGCTAGAGATCCCCAGGGGGGGCGGAACACTGAAGCTTTCTAT.

This clonotype was picked up many times. This chain links TRBV7-2 with TRBJ2-7; the match to TRBD1 covers 9 bases. This CDR3 has 14 residues. Germline-derived CDR1 and CDR2 are SGHTA and FQGNSA. J was trimmed by 3 bases and V by 5 bases; bases with no gene match: 5. CDR3 sequence (DNA): TGTGCCAGCAGCGGGGGACAGGGATTCTACGAGCAGTACTTC. Translated: CASSGGQGFYEQYF.

Of note for this clonotype: A clone one base away is much larger, so this may be a read error. The chain carries TRBV6-1 and TRBJ2-1; possible D gene TRBD2, 6 bases. Germline V gives CDR1 MNHNS, CDR2 SASEGT. The CDR3 totals 17 residues. CDR3 in amino acids: CASSLGPRTSSCNEQFF. As DNA, the CDR3 is TGTGCCAGCTCCTTGGGGCCCCGCACTAGCTCCTGCAATGAGCAGTTCTTC.

There are many counts of this clonotype. The gene calls are TRBV6-6 and TRBJ2-7; 9 nucleotides agree with TRBD1. CDR3 length: 14 amino acids. The junction had 1 base not matched to a gene; V was cut back by 4 bases and J by 0 bases. Germline-derived CDR1 and CDR2 are MNHNY and SVGAGI (reference sequence). The CDR3 DNA is TGTGCCAGCAGTTTGACAGGGGGCTCCTACGAGCAGTACTTC. Protein sequence: CASSLTGGSYEQYF.

Comment on this clonotype: Sequence at one end of the junction differs from germline and may be a read error. This chain connects TRBV13 to TRBJ1-2, with D perhaps TRBD1 (5 bases). The CDR3 extends over 15 amino acids. The germline CDR1 and CDR2 sequences are PRHDT and FYEKMQ (reference sequence). In DNA, the CDR3 is TGTGCCAGCAGCTCCCGGACATCTGCCCGCTACGGCTACTCCTTC. Its translation is CASSSRTSARYGYSF.

V usage is TRBV11-2 and J usage is TRBJ2-4; D is undetermined. The V end was cut by 5 bases, the J end by 15 bases, with 23 bases between. The germline gives CDR1 SGHAT, CDR2 FQNNGV. The CDR3 spans 14 residues. In DNA, the CDR3 is TGTGCCAGCAGCCTCACGAGCAGTAAAAACATTGGGTACTTC. It is translated as CASSLTSSKNIGYF. Complete variable domain (other parts from reference TRBV11-2 and TRBJ2-4): EAGVAQSPRYKIIEKRQSVAFWCNPISGHATLYWYQQILGQGPKLLIQFQNNGVVDDSQLPKDRFSAERLKGVDSTLKIQPAKLEDSAVYLCASSLTSSKNIGYFGAGTRLSVL.

As regards this clonotype: This may stem from a read error, because a much larger clone lies one nucleotide away. This sequence joins TRBV24-1 and TRBJ2-2, with D tentatively TRBD2 (6 bases). CDR3 length: 16 amino acids. Germline V gene sequence: CDR1 KGHDR, CDR2 SFDVKD. CDR3 region: CATSDLGDFNTRELFF. CDR3 sequence (DNA): TGTGCCACCAGTGACTTAGGGGACTTCAACACCAGGGAGCTGTTTTTT.

This clonotype has a count of ten or more. The gene calls are TRBV14 and TRBJ1-2; D is ambiguous. Trimming stripped 1 base from V and 2 bases from J, with 5 bases between. CDR1 is SGHDN and CDR2 is FVKESK in the germline V gene. The CDR3 sequence is 13 residues long. The CDR3 DNA reads as TGTGCCAGCAGCCAAGGACCCAACTATGGCTACACCTTC. Protein product: CASSQGPNYGYTF.

As to this clonotype: Because the CDR3 is missing its conserved closing phenylalanine or tryptophan, this is likely a read error. CDR3 sequence reads: CASSQGARATEAFS. The CDR3 DNA sequence: TGTGCCAGCAGTCAGGGGGCCCGGGCCACTGAAGCTTTCTCT. This chain joins TRBV6-5 and TRBJ1-1, with 8 bases that match TRBD1. J was trimmed by 4 bases and V by 5 bases; bases with no gene match: 6. Per the germline V gene, CDR1 is MNHEY and CDR2 is SVGAGI. There are 14 residues in the CDR3.

Points on this clonotype: At one boundary the junction diverges from the germline segment, which might be a read error. The chain uses TRBV7-9 and TRBJ2-7; D might be TRBD2 (7 bases). This CDR3 is 14 amino acids long. Germline V gives CDR1 SEHNR, CDR2 FQNEAQ (reference sequence). CDR3 bases: TGTGCCAGCAGCCAAGGGGGGGCCACCTACGTGCAGTACTTC. Translation gives CASSQGGATYVQYF.

As concerns this clonotype: One end of the junction does not line up with germline, which may come from a read error. The chain is built from TRBV6-5 and TRBJ2-7, with 9 bases lining up with TRBD1. This CDR3 spans 14 amino acids. Germline CDR1 and CDR2: MNHEY and SVGAGI. The CDR3 DNA is TGCGCCAGCAGAAGGGGACAGGGAAAGTACGAGCAGTACTTC. It is translated as CASRRGQGKYEQYF.

This clonotype has at least ten counts. The V and J genes are TRBV6-9 and TRBJ1-6; D is uncertain. V dropped 0 bases and J dropped 10 bases, with 7 bases sitting between them. The CDR3 runs 13 residues. CDR1 is MNHGY, CDR2 SVAAGI, per germline. The CDR3 loop is CASSYSKISPLHF. In DNA form, the CDR3 reads TGTGCCAGCAGTTATTCAAAAATATCACCCCTCCACTTT.

With respect to this clonotype: At one of its ends the junction is not consistent with the germline gene, which may arise from a read error. The chain uses TRBV29-1 and TRBJ2-1; 7 bases are shared with TRBD1. CDR1 and CDR2 from the germline V gene are SQVTM and ANQGSEA. The length of the CDR3 is 14 residues. In DNA form, the CDR3 reads TGCAGTGTTGCTGTGGGACAGATCTACAATGAGCAGTTCTTC. Residues: CSVAVGQIYNEQFF.